The 17 T cell receptor beta chains below were found in one sample sequenced in a study of shared clonotypes between healthy human individuals. Generated by immunoSEQ multiplex PCR, the TCRdb table keeps only in-frame clones and is missing some. Of fewer than 350,000 clones in the sample, around 90% were seen once. Sequencing used memory CD8+ T cells sorted from blood. Regarding subset: CD45RO+ cells pooled with CCR7-negative TemRA cells. The receptors were sampled from a man aged 18 to 29 in good health.

This clone occurred many times. The rearrangement uses TRBV7-9 and TRBJ2-7; TRBD1 agrees at 9 bases. V trimming: 4 bases; J trimming: 4 bases; junction bases outside the gene matches: 5. Germline V gives CDR1 SEHNR, CDR2 FQNEAQ (reference sequence). The CDR3 contains 14 residues. Here the CDR3 reads CASSSRDRAYEQYF. The CDR3 DNA is TGTGCCAGCAGCTCCCGGGACAGGGCTTACGAGCAGTACTTC.

This chain connects TRBV5-1 to TRBJ2-2, with a weak D call TRBD1 (5 bases). The CDR3 sequence is 17 residues long. Germline loops: CDR1 SGHRS, CDR2 YFSETQ. V was cut by 3 bases and J by 2 bases, with 17 bases left in between. The CDR3 DNA reads TGCGCCAGCAGCTCCCCCGCAGGGAAAGGTAACACCGGGGAGCTGTTTTTT. Its protein product is CASSSPAGKGNTGELFF.

The CDR3 loop reads CARTGFFSGSYFNEQFF. For the CDR3, the DNA is TGTGCCAGAACCGGATTTTTTAGCGGGAGTTATTTCAATGAGCAGTTCTTC. This sequence joins TRBV5-3 and TRBJ2-1, with 9 bases that match TRBD2. TRBV5-3 qualifies as an ORF whose function is uncertain. Trimming at V came to 6 bases and at J to 6 bases, leaving 16 bases not matched to a gene. This CDR3 region has 17 residues.

Points on this clone: At one end the junction does not follow the germline gene, possibly because of a read error. The rearrangement uses TRBV7-7 and TRBJ2-3; D uncertain. From germline, CDR1 is SSHAT and CDR2 FNYEAQ (reference sequence). The CDR3 totals 13 residues. CDR3 bases: TGTGCTAGCAGCTTCGACAACACAGATACGCAGTATTTT. Amino acid sequence: CASSFDNTDTQYF.

The chain links TRBV7-2 to TRBJ2-7, with TRBD2 identical over 14 bases. The CDR3 consists of 16 residues. V dropped 3 bases and J dropped 7; count of bases not matched to a gene: 8. In germline, CDR1 is SGHTA, CDR2 FQGNSA. The CDR3 DNA reads as TGTGCCAGCAGCTTCCCGGGACTAGCGGGAGTATGGGAGCAGTACTTC. Its translation is CASSFPGLAGVWEQYF.

CDR3 loop: CASSGDYEQYF. DNA for the CDR3: TGTGCCAGCAGCGGCGACTACGAGCAGTACTTC. The rearrangement uses TRBV5-4 and TRBJ2-7; D is uncertain. Germline assignment: CDR1 SGHNT and CDR2 YYREEE (reference sequence). The CDR3 sequence is 11 residues long. The V end lost 4 bases, the J end lost 3 bases, and 5 bases lay between the germline ends.

The CDR3 reads CASSLRRGRGTQYF. For the CDR3, the DNA is TGTGCCAGCAGCTTGCGCCGGGGAAGGGGTACGCAGTATTTT. The chain uses TRBV5-6 and TRBJ2-3; the D call may be TRBD1 or TRBD2 (5 bases each). From germline, CDR1 is SGHDT and CDR2 YYEEEE. CDR3 length: 14 residues. Trimming cost V 1 base and J 8 bases, with 14 bases left between them.

On this clone: One end of the junction does not line up with germline, which may come from a read error. The chain uses TRBV7-7 and TRBJ2-7, with D perhaps TRBD2 (5 bases). Germline V gives CDR1 SSHAT, CDR2 FNYEAQ (reference sequence). The CDR3 contains 14 residues. CDR3 nucleotides: TGTGCTAGCAGCTTACACCGGGGCTCCTACGAGCAGTACTTC. This translates into CASSLHRGSYEQYF.

The CDR3 here is CASSRPLAPGELFF. For the CDR3, the DNA is TGTGCCAGCAGCCGCCCGCTGGCACCCGGGGAGCTGTTTTTT. This rearrangement joins TRBV7-9 to TRBJ2-2, with D unclear. The CDR3 is 14 amino acids. Trimming removed 5 bases from V and 6 bases from J, with 13 bases in between. Germline V lookup: CDR1 SEHNR, CDR2 FQNEAQ (reference sequence).

The V and J genes are TRBV27 and TRBJ2-2, with D unresolved. The V gene's germline CDR1 is MNHEY and CDR2 SMNVEV (reference sequence). There are 15 residues in the CDR3. The germline V and J ends were trimmed by 4 bases and 0 bases, with 9 bases remaining between them. This CDR3 is CASSSWTSNTGELFF. The DNA for the CDR3 is TGTGCCAGCAGTTCATGGACGTCGAACACCGGGGAGCTGTTTTTT.

The V gene is TRBV27, the J gene TRBJ1-4; D remains unclear. V lost 9 bases to trimming and J lost 6 bases, with 14 bases between them. The germline gives CDR1 MNHEY, CDR2 SMNVEV (reference sequence). This CDR3 has 13 amino acids. For the CDR3, the DNA is TGTGCCAGTAGTCGAGGTGGACATGAAAAACTGTTTTTT. It translates to CASSRGGHEKLFF.

The J gene is TRBJ2-2, the V gene TRBV6-5; D tentatively fits TRBD1 or TRBD2 (6 bases each). The V gene's germline CDR1 is MNHEY and CDR2 SVGAGI. The CDR3 sequence is 14 residues long. Trimming removed 0 bases at V and 7 bases at J, with 9 bases between. CDR3 protein: CASSYSEGGGELFF. The CDR3 DNA follows: TGTGCCAGCAGTTACTCTGAGGGGGGCGGGGAGCTGTTTTTT.

The V call is TRBV9, the J call TRBJ2-5; no clear D gene. This CDR3 comprises 15 residues. Germline V gene data show CDR1 as SGDLS and CDR2 as YYNGEE. The V end lost 3 bases, the J end lost 1 base, and 13 bases lay between the germline ends. DNA of the CDR3: TGTGCCAGCAGCGGGCCCTCCTCGTTCCAAGAGACCCAGTACTTC. Translation: CASSGPSSFQETQYF.

The rearrangement uses TRBV5-4 and TRBJ2-7; TRBD2 might be the D (6 bases). Trimming shortened V by 1 base and J by 4 bases, and 12 bases separated the two germline ends. Germline lookup yields CDR1 SGHNT and CDR2 YYREEE (reference sequence). The CDR3 contains 14 residues. The CDR3 protein is CASSLSNSGYEQYF. The CDR3 coding sequence is TGTGCCAGCAGCTTGTCGAATAGCGGATACGAGCAGTACTTC.

This rearrangement joins TRBV27 to TRBJ2-7; D is unresolved. The V gene's germline CDR1 is MNHEY and CDR2 SMNVEV (reference sequence). This CDR3 has 14 residues. The V end lost 5 bases, the J end lost 6 bases, and 17 bases lay between the germline ends. The CDR3 loop is CASSPPGPVSEQYF. CDR3 sequence (DNA): TGTGCCAGCAGTCCTCCGGGCCCTGTGAGCGAGCAGTACTTC.

The J gene is TRBJ1-1, the V gene TRBV4-3; TRBD1 matches 9 bases. V lost 1 base, J lost 4 bases, and 7 bases stayed unmatched. The germline gives CDR1 LGHNA, CDR2 YSLEER. The CDR3 runs 16 residues. CDR3 bases: TGCGCCAGCAGCCAAGGGGCCGGGACAGGGACCACTGAAGCTTTCTTT. Translation gives CASSQGAGTGTTEAFF.

Regarding this clone: Since a far larger clone is one base different, this is likely a read error. V usage is TRBV5-4 and J usage is TRBJ1-1; D uncertain. The CDR3 runs 13 residues. CDR1 is SGHNT, CDR2 YYREEE, per germline (reference sequence). Trimming cost V 2 bases and J 3 bases, with 8 bases left between them. The CDR3, as DNA: TGTGCCAGCAGCTTCTGGGGAGACACTGAAGCTTTCTTT. Its protein is CASSFWGDTEAFF. Together with reference TRBV5-4 and TRBJ1-1, the CDR3 gives the full variable domain: ETGVTQSPTHLIKTRGQQVTLRCSSQSGHNTVSWYQQALGQGPQFIFQYYREEENGRGNFPPRFSGLQFPNYSSELNVNALELDDSALYLCASSFWGDTEAFFGQGTRLTVV.